The clone carrying this T cell receptor (beta chain) has at least ten counts. Its antigen is not identified. MiXCR, applied by TCRdb to the 5' RACE reads, yields one record per CDR3 protein. The sample contains some 200,000 distinct CDR3 sequences, 18% of which appear only once. These data come from a study of CD8 T cells in ankylosing spondylitis. Study-wide findings and caveats: Seven to nine highly homologous variants formed a TCR beta motif that appeared characteristic of ankylosing spondylitis blood. There was reportedly significant enrichment of clones that were disease-linked in matched ankylosing spondylitis synovial fluid.

Deletions cut 6 bases from V and 3 bases from J, with 9 bases between. The CDR3 runs to 13 residues. Germline V gene lookup returns CDR1 MNHNS and CDR2 SASEGT. V and J are TRBV6-1 and TRBJ1-5; D is unresolved. The sequence was obtained from a male donor between 5 and 29 years old with ankylosing spondylitis or in good health (not recorded which). Sequenced input: blood, either unsorted or a sorted T cell fraction (not recorded which). The CDR3 bases are TGTGCCAGCAGGCACACCTCCAATCAGCCCCAGCATTTT. This encodes CASRHTSNQPQHF.